These T cell receptor beta chains were read from a single sample in a study of cytomegalovirus exposure and HLA in healthy donors. TCRdb's table, derived via immunoSEQ multiplex PCR, lists solely in-frame clones and lacks some. The table includes 100,000 to 150,000 clones, approximately 80% detected once. Sequenced material: PBMCs. These receptors were taken from a man in his forties in good health and CMV-seronegative. CDR3s include the opening cysteine and the closing phenylalanine or tryptophan. Each record gives: V gene, J gene, CDR3 protein.

TRBV18	TRBJ2-5	CASSLGSQGGQYF
TRBV7-3	TRBJ1-1	CASSFTGGGTEAFF
TRBV5-1	TRBJ2-7	CASSPTARAEYEQYF
TRBV6-1	TRBJ2-7	CASSQTGGPDYEQYF
TRBV5-4	TRBJ2-3	CASSGVGAQGSFSTDTQYF
TRBV6-5	TRBJ1-6	CASSLGQGYRSPLHF
TRBV11-2	TRBJ2-1	CASSFPSGGISYNEQFF
TRBV27	TRBJ1-1	CASSSHPPGQGRMNTEAFF
TRBV7-3	TRBJ2-1	CASSAQAGVRNEQFF
TRBV4-3	TRBJ2-1	CASSQELRSSYNEQFF
TRBV7-2	TRBJ1-5	CASSLGRDQPQHF
TRBV5-6	TRBJ2-7	CASAPANSYEQYF
TRBV27	TRBJ1-2	CASRGGRSNYGYTF
TRBV28	TRBJ2-4	CASSLKQRGNIQYF
TRBV10-3	TRBJ1-3	CAIKEGGGNTIYF
TRBV5-8	TRBJ1-5	CASSGPGQGFNQPQHF
TRBV11-3	TRBJ1-3	CASSARTGSPGNTIYF
TRBV30	TRBJ2-6	CAWMKRSSGANVLTF
TRBV7-9	TRBJ1-1	CSTVITSTEAFF
TRBV29-1	TRBJ1-1	CSVGTDTEAFF
TRBV7-8	TRBJ2-3	CASSLVGLRTQYF
TRBV11-2	TRBJ1-1	CASSWRGTGGNTEAFF
TRBV7-9	TRBJ2-5	CSSSLGGGGHQETQYF
TRBV7-2	TRBJ2-5	CASSLASQAIETQYF
TRBV10-3	TRBJ1-1	CAISEELYTEAFF
TRBV27	TRBJ2-3	CASSSQVYFGGTDTQYF
TRBV7-8	TRBJ2-3	CASSVGQAMPLDTQYF
TRBV6-5	TRBJ1-2	CASSTGAHYGYTF
TRBV7-9	TRBJ2-7	CASRGTPFLEQYF
TRBV2	TRBJ2-1	CASPSTGSGYEQFF
TRBV7-2	TRBJ2-7	CASSLSTGREQYF
TRBV27	TRBJ1-5	CASRPGQGYQPQHF
TRBV9	TRBJ2-1	CASSLRGGGGGEQFF